The 11 T cell receptor beta chains below come from one sample, sequenced in a study of blood T cells in healthy people across ages. Next came a second PCR, run for about 7 to 12 cycles, which used a sample-barcoded 5' primer along with a J-beta primer mix. TCRdb used MiXCR to reprocess the 5' RACE reads, holding one entry per CDR3 protein. The sample holds 1,500,000 or so distinct CDR3 sequences; about 42% are singletons and the top ten take approximately 4%. The specimen was blood. These receptors were obtained from a young woman in good health.

The V and J genes are TRBV5-1 and TRBJ2-6; no definite D call. From germline, CDR1 is SGHRS and CDR2 YFSETQ. V shed 4 bases and J shed 3 bases, with 17 bases lying between them. The CDR3 is 17 amino acids. The CDR3 sequence is CASSVDVVTSGANVLTF. The CDR3 DNA reads as TGCGCCAGCAGCGTGGACGTCGTCACGAGTGGGGCCAACGTCCTGACTTTC.

DNA of the CDR3: TGTGCCAGCAGTTTTTCGAGACTAAACTATGGCTACACCTTC. As protein: CASSFSRLNYGYTF. The V and J genes are TRBV12-3 or TRBV12-4 and TRBJ1-2; no clear D gene. Trimming took off 3 bases at V and 2 bases at J, with 10 bases between the two ends. The CDR3 is 14 residues long.

This rearrangement joins TRBV15 to TRBJ1-4; 10 bases agree with TRBD1. J was trimmed by 7 bases and V by 0 bases; bases with no gene match: 5. The CDR3 is 16 amino acids. Germline CDR1 and CDR2: LNHNV and YYDKDF (reference sequence). CDR3 protein: CATSREKTGGVEKLFF. The CDR3 nucleotides read TGTGCCACCAGCAGAGAAAAGACAGGGGGCGTTGAAAAACTGTTTTTT.

The V gene is TRBV13, the J gene TRBJ2-1, with D unresolved. The V end was cut by 2 bases, the J end by 6 bases, with 17 bases between. The V gene's germline CDR1 is PRHDT and CDR2 FYEKMQ (reference sequence). The CDR3 contains 16 residues. The chain's CDR3 is CASSLYRNVPFNEQFF. For the CDR3, the DNA is TGTGCCAGCAGCTTATACCGAAACGTACCCTTCAATGAGCAGTTCTTC. The complete variable domain, with remaining parts taken from reference TRBV13 and TRBJ2-1, reads AAGVIQSPRHLIKEKRETATLKCYPIPRHDTVYWYQQGPGQDPQFLISFYEKMQSDKGSIPDRFSAQQFSDYHSELNMSSLELGDSALYFCASSLYRNVPFNEQFFGPGTRLTVL.

In this sample, this clonotype turned up a few times. The chain has TRBV27 and TRBJ2-7; 11 nucleotides match TRBD1. Germline assignment: CDR1 MNHEY and CDR2 SMNVEV (reference sequence). The CDR3 length is 14 residues. The V and J ends lost 6 bases and 2 bases, in that order; junction bases with no gene match: 3. The CDR3 region has the DNA TGTGCCAGCAGCAGGGACAGGGGGGCCTACGAGCAGTACTTC. Encoded protein: CASSRDRGAYEQYF.

This clonotype was seen a few times. The chain carries TRBV4-1 and TRBJ1-5; 7 bases line up with TRBD1. V was clipped by 1 base and J by 3 bases; unmatched bases: 3. The CDR3 covers 15 residues. Germline CDR1 and CDR2: MGHRA and YSYEKL. The CDR3 sequence: CASSQVGQDNQPQHF. CDR3 nucleotide sequence: TGCGCCAGCAGCCAAGTCGGACAGGACAATCAGCCCCAGCATTTT.

This clonotype was seen more than once but under ten times. The chain carries TRBV10-2 and TRBJ2-1, with D possibly matching TRBD1 (5 bases). Germline values: CDR1 WSHSY, CDR2 SAAADI. The CDR3 spans 15 residues. V gave up 2 bases and J gave up 0 bases, with 8 bases separating them. CDR3: CASSEPRGSYNEQFF. The CDR3 DNA reads TGCGCCAGCAGTGAGCCTAGGGGCTCCTACAATGAGCAGTTCTTC.

This chain connects TRBV5-1 to TRBJ1-3; no clear D. The CDR3 contains 14 residues. V lost 0 bases to trimming and J lost 3 bases, with 7 bases between them. CDR1 is SGHRS, CDR2 YFSETQ, per germline. CDR3 sequence (DNA): TGCGCCAGCAGCTTGGAGGTCGGTGGAAACACCATATATTTT. This sequence encodes CASSLEVGGNTIYF.

This clonotype was found a few times. CDR3 loop: CASSQARVGFRTEAFF. As DNA, the CDR3 is TGTGCCAGCAGCCAGGCCAGGGTCGGGTTTAGAACTGAAGCTTTCTTT. The V gene is TRBV7-2, the J gene TRBJ1-1; weak D call: TRBD1 (5 bases). V lost 5 bases and J lost 5, with 21 bases in between. This CDR3 region has 16 residues. Germline CDR1 is SGHTA and CDR2 is FQGNSA.

The table lists this clonotype with a few counts. The J gene is TRBJ1-2, the V gene TRBV7-2; D remains unclear. V was pared by 3 bases and J by 3 bases, with 8 bases between. The CDR3 runs 13 residues. From germline, CDR1 is SGHTA and CDR2 FQGNSA. This chain's CDR3 is CASSFLLDYGYTF. The CDR3 nucleotides are TGTGCCAGCAGCTTTCTCCTTGACTATGGCTACACCTTC.

The chain combines TRBV25-1 with TRBJ2-7; TRBD1 matches at 8 bases. Germline loops: CDR1 MGHDK, CDR2 SYGVNS. CDR3 length: 15 amino acids. With V trimmed by 1 base and J by 5 bases, 7 bases remained unmatched. CDR3 in amino acids: CASSESRTGPHEQYF. The CDR3 nucleotides read TGTGCCAGCAGTGAATCCCGGACAGGGCCCCACGAGCAGTACTTC.